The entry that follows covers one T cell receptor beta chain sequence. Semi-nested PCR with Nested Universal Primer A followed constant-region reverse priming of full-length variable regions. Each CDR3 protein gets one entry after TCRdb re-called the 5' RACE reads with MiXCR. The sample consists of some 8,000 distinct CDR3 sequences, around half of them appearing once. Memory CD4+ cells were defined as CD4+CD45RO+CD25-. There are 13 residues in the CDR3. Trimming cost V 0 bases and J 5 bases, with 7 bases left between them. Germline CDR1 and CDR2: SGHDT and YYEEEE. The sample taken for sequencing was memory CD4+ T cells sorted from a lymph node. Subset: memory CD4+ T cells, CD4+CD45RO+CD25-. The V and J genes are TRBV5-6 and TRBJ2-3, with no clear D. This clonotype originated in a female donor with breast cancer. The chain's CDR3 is CASSLGRKDTQYF. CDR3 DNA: TGTGCCAGCAGCTTGGGCCGTAAAGATACGCAGTATTTT.